A selection of T cell receptor beta chains follows, all from one sample in a study of shared clonotypes between healthy human individuals. The data were produced by immunoSEQ multiplex PCR, yet TCRdb's version contains in-frame clones alone and is incomplete. The sample records 800,000 to 950,000 clones, 96% being singletons. Sequencing was done on a sample of naive CD8+ T cells sorted from blood. Source of these receptors: a man younger than 45 in good health. CDR3s leave out the opening cysteine and the closing phenylalanine or tryptophan.

V: TRBV7-9
length: 12
CDR3: ASSFRPYGGEAF

V: TRBV9
length: 17
CDR3: ASTRGGLADSNSYNEQF

V: TRBV4-3
length: 13
CDR3: ASSPGTSGNNEQF

V: TRBV28
length: 10
CDR3: ASRGPEYEQY

V: TRBV5-6
length: 12
CDR3: ASSGRPGWETQY

V: TRBV7-3
length: 13
CDR3: ASSLSSGGPYEQY

V: TRBV19
length: 12
CDR3: ASSIDRLTGELF

V: TRBV10-1
length: 7
CDR3: ARISPQY

V: TRBV27
length: 11
CDR3: ASSFGGGQPQH

V: TRBV18
length: 11
CDR3: ASSPVSTDTQY

V: TRBV25-1
length: 12
CDR3: ASSEWADTNEQY

V: TRBV5-1
length: 14
CDR3: ASSLALSLSSYEQY

V: TRBV6-5
length: 14
CDR3: ASSYNIPRENTEAF

V: TRBV9
length: 21
CDR3: ASSPTGTGRVASGSISYNEQF

V: TRBV28
length: 18
CDR3: ASSTPGTSAFPGSYNEQF

V: TRBV4-1
length: 11
CDR3: ASSQEGWDTQY

V: TRBV27
length: 13
CDR3: AIAMTSGSYNEQF

V: TRBV6-5
length: 12
CDR3: ATAGVRVNYGYT

V: TRBV4-1
length: 13
CDR3: ASSQIAGVRETQY

V: TRBV7-9
length: 12
CDR3: ASSRRQALYEAF

V: TRBV27
length: 15
CDR3: ASSLNRGDLNTGELF

V: TRBV29-1
length: 13
CDR3: SVERLGQGQETQY

V: TRBV11-2
length: 13
CDR3: ASSLVGRDQETQY

V: TRBV5-5
length: 13
CDR3: ASSLPLADYNEQF

V: TRBV30
length: 13
CDR3: AWSLGTRDLREQY

V: TRBV30
length: 13
CDR3: AWSGYRGKEYAAF

V: TRBV11-2
length: 10
CDR3: ASSSNSYEQY

V: TRBV15
length: 15
CDR3: ATSSKGSGGSGNTIY

V: TRBV6-5
length: 11
CDR3: ASSSGVANEQY

V: TRBV11-2
length: 12
CDR3: ASSPWLAGNTIY

V: TRBV29-1
length: 11
CDR3: SVLTQTAHEQY

V: TRBV5-1
length: 11
CDR3: ASSLAGTDTQY

V: TRBV10-3
length: 9
CDR3: AASRGDGYT

V: TRBV27
length: 13
CDR3: ASSFERERTDTQY

V: TRBV30
length: 12
CDR3: AWSVGGDTDTQY

V: TRBV30
length: 11
CDR3: AWSTGSLSEQY

V: TRBV27
length: 10
CDR3: ASSLIGVEQY

V: TRBV4-1
length: 13
CDR3: ASSQDAGTYNEQF

V: TRBV7-3
length: 12
CDR3: ASSLLGGTGELF

V: TRBV7-2
length: 12
CDR3: ASSFRDGNNEQF

V: TRBV6-5
length: 12
CDR3: ASSIRVSGTEAF

V: TRBV5-5
length: 13
CDR3: ASSLRFGSSYEQY

V: TRBV29-1
length: 12
CDR3: SVIRRVPSTEAF

V: TRBV27
length: 14
CDR3: ASSPSFGGGNQPQH

V: TRBV7-7
length: 12
CDR3: ASSLEVGTGEQY

V: TRBV7-9
length: 12
CDR3: ASSGTDSNQPQH

V: TRBV10-2
length: 13
CDR3: ASRDLQGSPGTQY

V: TRBV29-1
length: 13
CDR3: SVRGTGQGGDTQY

V: TRBV9
length: 13
CDR3: ASSVSGTNTGELF

V: TRBV6-1
length: 15
CDR3: ASSEEPEEGSTGELF